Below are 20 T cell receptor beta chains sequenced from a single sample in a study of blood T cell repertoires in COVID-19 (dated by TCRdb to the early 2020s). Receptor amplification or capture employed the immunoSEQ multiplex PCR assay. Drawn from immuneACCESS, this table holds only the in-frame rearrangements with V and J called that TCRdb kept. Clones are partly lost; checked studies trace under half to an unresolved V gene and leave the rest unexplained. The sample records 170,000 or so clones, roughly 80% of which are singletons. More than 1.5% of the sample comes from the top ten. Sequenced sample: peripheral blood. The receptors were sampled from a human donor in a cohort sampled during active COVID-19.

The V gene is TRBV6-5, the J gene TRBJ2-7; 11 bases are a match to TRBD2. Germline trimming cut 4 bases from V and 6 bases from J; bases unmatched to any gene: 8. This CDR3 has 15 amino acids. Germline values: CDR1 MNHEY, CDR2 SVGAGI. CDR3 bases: TGTGCCAGCAGTTTCATAGCGGGAGGGCCTGGCGAGCAGTACTTC. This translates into CASSFIAGGPGEQYF.

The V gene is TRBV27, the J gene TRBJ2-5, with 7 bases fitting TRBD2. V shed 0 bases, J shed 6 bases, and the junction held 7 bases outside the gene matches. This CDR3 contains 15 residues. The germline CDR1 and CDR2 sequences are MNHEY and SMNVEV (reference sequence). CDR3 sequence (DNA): TGTGCCAGCAGTTTATCGATATCGGGGGGAAAGACCCAGTACTTC. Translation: CASSLSISGGKTQYF.

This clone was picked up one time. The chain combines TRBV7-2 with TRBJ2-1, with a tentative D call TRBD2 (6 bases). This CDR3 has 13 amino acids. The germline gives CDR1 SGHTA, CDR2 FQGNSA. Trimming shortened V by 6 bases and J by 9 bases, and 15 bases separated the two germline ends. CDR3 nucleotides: TGTGCCAGCAGTAATTGGCGGGGTGGTGAGCAGTTCTTC. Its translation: CASSNWRGGEQFF.

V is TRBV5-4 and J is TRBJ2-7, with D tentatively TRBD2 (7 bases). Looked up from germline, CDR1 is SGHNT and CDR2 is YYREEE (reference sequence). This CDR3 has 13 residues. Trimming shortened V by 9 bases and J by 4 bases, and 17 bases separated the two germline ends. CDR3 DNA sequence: TGTGCCACCAAGGGGGGGGAAGGGTACGAGCAGTACTTC. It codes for CATKGGEGYEQYF.

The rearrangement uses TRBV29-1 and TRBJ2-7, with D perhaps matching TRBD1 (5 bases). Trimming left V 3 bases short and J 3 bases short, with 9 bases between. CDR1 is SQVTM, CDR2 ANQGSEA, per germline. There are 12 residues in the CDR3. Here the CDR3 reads CSVDGTGYEQYF. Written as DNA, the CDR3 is TGCAGCGTTGACGGAACAGGCTACGAGCAGTACTTC.

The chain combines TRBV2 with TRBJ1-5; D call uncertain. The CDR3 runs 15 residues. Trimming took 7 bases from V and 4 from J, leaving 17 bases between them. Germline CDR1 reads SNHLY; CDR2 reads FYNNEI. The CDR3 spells CASKIDGVLNQPQHF. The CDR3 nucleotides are TGTGCCAGCAAAATCGACGGGGTGCTTAATCAGCCCCAGCATTTT.

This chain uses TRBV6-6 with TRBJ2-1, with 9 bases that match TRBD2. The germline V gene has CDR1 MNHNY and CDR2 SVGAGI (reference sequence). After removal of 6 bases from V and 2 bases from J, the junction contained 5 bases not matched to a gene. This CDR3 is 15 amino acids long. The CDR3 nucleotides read TGTGCCAGCAGCTCCGGGACTAGCACCTACAATGAGCAGTTCTTC. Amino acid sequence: CASSSGTSTYNEQFF.

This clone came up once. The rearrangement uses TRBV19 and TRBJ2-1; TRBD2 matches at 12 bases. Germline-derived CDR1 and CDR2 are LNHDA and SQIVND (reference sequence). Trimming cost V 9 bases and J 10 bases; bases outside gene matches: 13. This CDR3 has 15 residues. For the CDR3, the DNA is TGTGCCAGCCTGTTGACTAGCGGGGGTGTGTTGGAGCAGTTCTTC. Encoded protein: CASLLTSGGVLEQFF.

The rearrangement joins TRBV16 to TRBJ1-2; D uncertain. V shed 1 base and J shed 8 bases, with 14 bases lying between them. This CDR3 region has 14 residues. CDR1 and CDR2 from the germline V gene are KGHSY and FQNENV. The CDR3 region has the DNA TGTGCCAGCAGCCAATTTGGAGGGAGCCGCGGCTACACCTTC. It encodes CASSQFGGSRGYTF.

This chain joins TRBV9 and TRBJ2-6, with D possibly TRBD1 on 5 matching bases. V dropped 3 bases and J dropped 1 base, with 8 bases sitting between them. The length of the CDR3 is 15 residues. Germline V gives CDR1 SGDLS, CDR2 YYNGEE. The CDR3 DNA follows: TGTGCCAGCAGCGGGTCAGGGTCTGGGGCCAACGTCCTGACTTTC. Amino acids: CASSGSGSGANVLTF.

CDR3 protein: CASSYSVRGHTDTQYF. In DNA form, the CDR3 reads TGTGCCAGCAGTTACTCAGTAAGGGGACACACAGATACGCAGTATTTT. The chain carries TRBV6-2 or TRBV6-3 and TRBJ2-3; possible D gene TRBD1, 6 bases. Trimming removed 0 bases at V and 2 bases at J, with 12 bases between. Germline values: CDR1 MNHEY, CDR2 SVGEGT. The CDR3 runs 16 residues.

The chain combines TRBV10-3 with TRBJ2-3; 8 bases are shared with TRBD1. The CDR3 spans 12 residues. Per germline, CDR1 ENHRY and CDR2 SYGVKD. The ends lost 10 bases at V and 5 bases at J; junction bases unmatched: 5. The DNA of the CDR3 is TGTGCCACACAACAGGGGGGAGATACGCAGTATTTT. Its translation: CATQQGGDTQYF.

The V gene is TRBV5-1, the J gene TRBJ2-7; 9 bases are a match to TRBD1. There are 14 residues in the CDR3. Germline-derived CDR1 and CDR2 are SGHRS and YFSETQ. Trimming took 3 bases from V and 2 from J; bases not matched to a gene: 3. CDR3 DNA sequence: TGCGCCAGCAGCTGGGACAGGGCAACCTACGAGCAGTACTTC. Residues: CASSWDRATYEQYF.

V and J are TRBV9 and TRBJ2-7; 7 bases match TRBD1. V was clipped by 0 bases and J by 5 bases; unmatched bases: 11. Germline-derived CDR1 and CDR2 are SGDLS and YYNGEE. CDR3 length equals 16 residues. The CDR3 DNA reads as TGTGCCAGCAGCGTAGAACGGGGACAGCCCAGGGACGAGCAGTACTTC. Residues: CASSVERGQPRDEQYF.

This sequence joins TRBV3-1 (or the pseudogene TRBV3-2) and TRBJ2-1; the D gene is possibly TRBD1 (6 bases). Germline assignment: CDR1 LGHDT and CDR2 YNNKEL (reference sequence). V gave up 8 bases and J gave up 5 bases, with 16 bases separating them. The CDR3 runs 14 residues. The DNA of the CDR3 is TGTGCCAGCCGGAGTTTACAGGGCAACAATGAGCAGTTCTTC. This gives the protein CASRSLQGNNEQFF.

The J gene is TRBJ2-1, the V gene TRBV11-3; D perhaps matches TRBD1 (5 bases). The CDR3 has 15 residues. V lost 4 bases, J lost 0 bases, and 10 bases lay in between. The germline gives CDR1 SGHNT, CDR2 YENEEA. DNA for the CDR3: TGTGCCAGCAGCTCGACAGCGAGCTCCTACAATGAGCAGTTCTTC. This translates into CASSSTASSYNEQFF.

CDR3 in amino acids: CATSDPGQGADGYTF. CDR3 nucleotide sequence: TGTGCCACCAGTGATCCGGGACAGGGGGCGGATGGCTACACCTTC. J is TRBJ1-2 and V is TRBV24-1, with TRBD1 identical over 12 bases. Losses at the gene ends were 3 bases for V and 6 bases for J; bases not matched to a gene: 4. The length of the CDR3 is 15 residues. Germline CDR1 reads KGHDR; CDR2 reads SFDVKD.

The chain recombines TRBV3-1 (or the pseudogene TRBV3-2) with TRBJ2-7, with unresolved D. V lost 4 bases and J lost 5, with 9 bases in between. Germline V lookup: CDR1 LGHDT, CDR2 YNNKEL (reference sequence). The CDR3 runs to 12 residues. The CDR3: CASSPLGNEQYF. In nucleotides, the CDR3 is TGTGCCAGCAGCCCGTTGGGCAACGAGCAGTACTTC.

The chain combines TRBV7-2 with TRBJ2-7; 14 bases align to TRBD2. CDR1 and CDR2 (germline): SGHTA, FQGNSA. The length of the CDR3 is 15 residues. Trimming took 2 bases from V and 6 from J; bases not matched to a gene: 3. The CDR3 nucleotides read TGTGCCAGCAGCTTAAGACTAGCGGGAGGGAGCGAGCAGTACTTC. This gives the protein CASSLRLAGGSEQYF.

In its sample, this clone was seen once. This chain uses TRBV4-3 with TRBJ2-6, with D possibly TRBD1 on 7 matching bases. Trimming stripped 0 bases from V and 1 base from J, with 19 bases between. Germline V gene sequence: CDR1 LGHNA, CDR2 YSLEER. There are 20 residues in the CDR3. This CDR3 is CASSQDFRAGGFSGANVLTF. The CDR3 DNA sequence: TGCGCCAGCAGCCAAGATTTTCGAGCAGGGGGGTTTTCTGGGGCCAACGTCCTGACTTTC.